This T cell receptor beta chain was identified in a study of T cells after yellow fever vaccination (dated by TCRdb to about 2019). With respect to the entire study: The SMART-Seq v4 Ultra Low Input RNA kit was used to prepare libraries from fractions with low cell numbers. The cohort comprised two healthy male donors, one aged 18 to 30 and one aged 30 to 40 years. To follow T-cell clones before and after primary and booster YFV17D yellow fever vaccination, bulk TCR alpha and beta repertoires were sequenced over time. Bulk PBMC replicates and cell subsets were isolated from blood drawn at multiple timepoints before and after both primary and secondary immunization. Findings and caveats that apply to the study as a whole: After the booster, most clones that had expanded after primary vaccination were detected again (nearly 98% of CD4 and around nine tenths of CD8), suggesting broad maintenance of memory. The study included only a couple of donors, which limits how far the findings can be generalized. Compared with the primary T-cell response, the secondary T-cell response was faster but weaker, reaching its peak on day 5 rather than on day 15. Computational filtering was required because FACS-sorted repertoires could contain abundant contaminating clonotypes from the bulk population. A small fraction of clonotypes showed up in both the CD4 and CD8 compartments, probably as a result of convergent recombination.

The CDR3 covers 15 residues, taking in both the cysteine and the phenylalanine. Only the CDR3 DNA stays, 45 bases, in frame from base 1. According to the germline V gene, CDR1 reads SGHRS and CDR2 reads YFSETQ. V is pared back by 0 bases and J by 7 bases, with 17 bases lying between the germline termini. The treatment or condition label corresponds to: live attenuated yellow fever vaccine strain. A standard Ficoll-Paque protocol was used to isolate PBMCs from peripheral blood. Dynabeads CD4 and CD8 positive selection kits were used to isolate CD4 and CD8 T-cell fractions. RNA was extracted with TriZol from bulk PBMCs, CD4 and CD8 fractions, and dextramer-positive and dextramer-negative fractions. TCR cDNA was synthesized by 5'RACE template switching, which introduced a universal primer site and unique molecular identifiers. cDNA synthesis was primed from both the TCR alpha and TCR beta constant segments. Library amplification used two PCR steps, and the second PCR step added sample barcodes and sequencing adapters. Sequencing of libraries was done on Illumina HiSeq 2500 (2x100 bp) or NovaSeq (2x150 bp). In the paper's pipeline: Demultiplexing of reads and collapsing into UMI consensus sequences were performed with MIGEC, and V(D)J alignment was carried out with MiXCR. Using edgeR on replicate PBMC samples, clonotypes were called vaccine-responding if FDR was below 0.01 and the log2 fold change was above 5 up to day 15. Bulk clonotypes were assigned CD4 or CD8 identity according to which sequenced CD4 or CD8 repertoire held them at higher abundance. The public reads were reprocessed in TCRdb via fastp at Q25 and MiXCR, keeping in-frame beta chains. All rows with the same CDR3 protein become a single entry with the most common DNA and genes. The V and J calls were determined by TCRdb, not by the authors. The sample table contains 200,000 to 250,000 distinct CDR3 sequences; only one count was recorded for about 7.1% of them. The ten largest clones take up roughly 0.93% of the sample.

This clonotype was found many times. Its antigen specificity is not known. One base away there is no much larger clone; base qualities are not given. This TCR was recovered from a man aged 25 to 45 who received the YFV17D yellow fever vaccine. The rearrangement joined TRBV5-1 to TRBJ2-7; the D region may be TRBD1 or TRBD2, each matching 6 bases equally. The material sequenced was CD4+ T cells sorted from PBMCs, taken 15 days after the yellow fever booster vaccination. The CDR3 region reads CASSLAGGLKIEQYF. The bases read TGCGCCAGCAGCTTGGCTGGGGGGCTCAAAATTGAGCAGTACTTC. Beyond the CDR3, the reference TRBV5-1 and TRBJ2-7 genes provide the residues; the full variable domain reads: KAGVTQTPRYLIKTRGQQVTLSCSPISGHRSVSWYQQTPGQGLQFLFEYFSETQRNKGNFPGRFSGRQFSNSRSEMNVSTLELGDSALYLCASSLAGGLKIEQYFGPGTRLTVT.